This TCR beta chain derives from a study of cytomegalovirus exposure and HLA in healthy donors. PCR used 60 Vbeta primers and 13 Jbeta primers. Sequencing was performed with immunoSEQ multiplex PCR; in TCRdb, only in-frame clones are kept and a portion is missing. The data contain 95,000 to 100,000 clones, 76% of them singletons. Between the trimmed V and J ends, which lost 7 bases and 0 bases, there was a span of 13 bases. CDR3 length equals 14 residues. Per germline, CDR1 GTSNPN and CDR2 SVGIG (reference sequence). Sequencing used PBMCs. The chain recombines TRBV30 with TRBJ1-3; maybe TRBD1 (5 bases). This receptor was taken from a woman aged 55 to 70 in good health and CMV-seropositive. CDR3 protein: CASRQITSGNTIYF. The CDR3 coding sequence is TGTGCCTCTCGACAGATCACCTCTGGAAACACCATATATTTT. Using reference TRBV30 and TRBJ1-3 for the parts outside the CDR3, the full variable domain is SQTIHQWPATLVQPVGSPLSLECTVEGTSNPNLYWYRQAAGRGLQLLFYSVGIGQISSEVPQNLSASRPQDRQFILSSKKLLLSDSGFYLCASRQITSGNTIYFGEGSWLTVV.